The rows below give T cell receptor beta chains drawn from one sample of a study of shared clonotypes between healthy human individuals. TCRdb keeps only in-frame clones here, not all; method: immunoSEQ multiplex PCR. The data hold 2 million to 2.5 million clones, with roughly 93% observed a single time. The sample comprised naive CD4+ T cells from PBMCs. These receptors all stem from a man between 18 and 35 years old in good health. Some clones in this sample may be carry-over from other donors' samples. Both conserved end residues are part of each CDR3. D genes are given only for firm matches. A row's size may be missing; if present it is once, few, many or a size class.

DNA,CDR3,D,V,J,size
TGTGCCAGCAGTTACTCGACTTCGGCAGCTCTCTACGAGCAGTACTTC,CASSYSTSAALYEQYF,.,TRBV6-5,TRBJ2-7,.
TGCGCCAGCAGACCCGGCGGGGGAGTCCCCTACGAGCAGTACTTC,CASRPGGGVPYEQYF,TRBD2,TRBV5-1,TRBJ2-7,.
TGTGCCAGTAGCCGCCCTTCGGGGGCCTACGAGCAGTACTTC,CASSRPSGAYEQYF,.,TRBV19,TRBJ2-7,.
TGTGCCAGCAGCCTCAAGGTCGCCTACGAGCAGTACTTC,CASSLKVAYEQYF,.,TRBV11-2,TRBJ2-7,.
TGTGCCAGCAGTACCGGGACTTGGGACTATGGCTACACCTTC,CASSTGTWDYGYTF,.,TRBV7-8,TRBJ1-2,.
TGTGCCAGCAGGGGGGTTTACAATGAGCAGTTCTTC,CASRGVYNEQFF,.,TRBV6-4,TRBJ2-1,.
TGTGCCAGCAGAAACGGGGGGGGCCCCGACGGTCGAGCTTTCTTT,CASRNGGGPDGRAFF,.,TRBV28,TRBJ1-1,.
TGTGCCAGCACCCGGTACTATGGCTACACCTTC,CASTRYYGYTF,.,TRBV28,TRBJ1-2,.
TGTGCCAGCAGCATCGAGGGTGGGGGTTCCTACAATGAGCAGTTCTTC,CASSIEGGGSYNEQFF,.,TRBV4-2,TRBJ2-1,.
TGTGCCAGTAGTACCCTGGGCCTAGCGGGAGGGCCTTCCTACGAGCAGTACTTC,CASSTLGLAGGPSYEQYF,TRBD2,TRBV19,TRBJ2-7,once
TGTGCCAGTAGTCGCACAGGGGGCGCTGCCGGGGAGCTGTTTTTT,CASSRTGGAAGELFF,TRBD1,TRBV19,TRBJ2-2,.
TGTGCCAGCAGTAGACAGGGTATCGCCGGGGAGCTGTTTTTT,CASSRQGIAGELFF,TRBD1,TRBV2,TRBJ2-2,.
TGCGCCAGCAGCCAGCAGAGGGCAGGGGATGGCTACACCTTC,CASSQQRAGDGYTF,.,TRBV4-1,TRBJ1-2,.
TGTGCCTGGAGTGTACTGACAATCACAGATACGCAGTATTTT,CAWSVLTITDTQYF,.,TRBV30,TRBJ2-3,.
TGCAGCGTTGTACGGACAGGACAAACCTCTAACTATGGCTACACCTTC,CSVVRTGQTSNYGYTF,TRBD1,TRBV29-1,TRBJ1-2,.
TGTGCCAGCAGCGCCCCCGGGAGCAATGAGCAGTTCTTC,CASSAPGSNEQFF,.,TRBV7-8,TRBJ2-1,once
TGTGCCAGCAGCTTGGTTGGGCGCCAAGGTCAGCCCCAGCATTTT,CASSLVGRQGQPQHF,.,TRBV5-5,TRBJ1-5,.
TGTGCCAGAGGGAGGTCGATCGATTATGGCTACACCTTC,CARGRSIDYGYTF,.,TRBV5-3,TRBJ1-2,.
TGTGCCAGCAGTCTTACAGGGTATGGGGCCAACGTCCTGACTTTC,CASSLTGYGANVLTF,.,TRBV7-2,TRBJ2-6,.
TGTGCCAGCCCGCCCCCCCGGGTGCTCAACACCGGGGAGCTGTTTTTT,CASPPPRVLNTGELFF,.,TRBV27,TRBJ2-2,.
TGTGCCAGCAGCTCCAGGCCAGCGGGGCAAGAGACCCAGTACTTC,CASSSRPAGQETQYF,TRBD2,TRBV9,TRBJ2-5,.
TGTGCCAGCTCACCACCGGTAGTAGCGGGGAACACCGGGGAGCTGTTTTTT,CASSPPVVAGNTGELFF,TRBD2,TRBV18,TRBJ2-2,.
TGTGCCAGCAGCGGACTAGCGGGAGTACCCGGTGAGCAGTTCTTC,CASSGLAGVPGEQFF,TRBD2,TRBV2,TRBJ2-1,.
TGTGCCAGCAGTGGAGAGATTAGACAGATCTATGGCTACACCTTC,CASSGEIRQIYGYTF,.,TRBV6-1,TRBJ1-2,.
TGTGCCAGCAGGAGAGAACAGGGAAGAACCTACGAGCAGTACTTC,CASRREQGRTYEQYF,.,TRBV6-6,TRBJ2-7,.
TGTGCCACCCTTCAACGGCCCCCCCCGGAGCAGTTCTTC,CATLQRPPPEQFF,.,TRBV28,TRBJ2-1,.
TGTGCCAGCAGGCTCAACACCGGGGAGCTGTTTTTT,CASRLNTGELFF,.,TRBV28,TRBJ2-2,.
TGTGCCAGCAGTCCTCAGGGGACAACCTACAATGAGCAGTTCTTC,CASSPQGTTYNEQFF,.,TRBV7-3,TRBJ2-1,.
TGTGCCAGCAGTCCCTGGACAGGGGGAGGCACTGAAGCTTTCTTT,CASSPWTGGGTEAFF,TRBD1,TRBV28,TRBJ1-1,.
TGTGCCAGCAGCTTAAAGTTGGGTGAGCAGTTCTTC,CASSLKLGEQFF,.,TRBV7-8,TRBJ2-1,.
TGTGCCAGCAGCTTATTACCAAATACGGGGGAAGCTTTCTTT,CASSLLPNTGEAFF,.,TRBV7-2,TRBJ1-1,.
TGTGCCAGCAGCTCCGCAGGGGCGGCTAATGAAAAACTGTTTTTT,CASSSAGAANEKLFF,.,TRBV5-4,TRBJ1-4,.
TGTGCCAGCGCAACATCATTCGGGAAGCACAATGAGCAGTTCTTC,CASATSFGKHNEQFF,.,TRBV14,TRBJ2-1,.
TGTGCCAGCAGCCCAGTCGGGTTCTCTGGGGAAGCTTTCTTT,CASSPVGFSGEAFF,.,TRBV28,TRBJ1-1,.
TGTGCCAGCAGTACCAGACAGGGGGAGACCCAGTACTTC,CASSTRQGETQYF,TRBD1,TRBV27,TRBJ2-5,.
TGCGCCAGCAGCTTAATCGCTGGCTCCTACGAGCAGTACTTC,CASSLIAGSYEQYF,.,TRBV5-1,TRBJ2-7,.
TGTGCCAGCTCAGAGGGACGGGACACTGAAGCTTTCTTT,CASSEGRDTEAFF,.,TRBV18,TRBJ1-1,.
TGTGCCAGCAGGGATCAAAACAATCAGCCCCAGCATTTT,CASRDQNNQPQHF,.,TRBV28,TRBJ1-5,.
TGTGCCAGCAGTTTATCCCCGGGGGCAACTAATGAAAAACTGTTTTTT,CASSLSPGATNEKLFF,.,TRBV28,TRBJ1-4,.
TGTGCCAGCTCACCCGGGACTAGTAATTTCTACGAGCAGTACTTC,CASSPGTSNFYEQYF,TRBD2,TRBV18,TRBJ2-7,.
TGTGCCAGCAGTTTAAGGGGACAGGGATTCTATGGCTACACCTTC,CASSLRGQGFYGYTF,TRBD1,TRBV27,TRBJ1-2,.
TGTGCCAGCAGCTCAGATGGACTAGCGGGAGGCGAGCAGTACTTC,CASSSDGLAGGEQYF,TRBD2,TRBV2,TRBJ2-7,.
TGTGCCAGCCGGGCAGGGGCGGGTGGCTACACCTTC,CASRAGAGGYTF,.,TRBV19,TRBJ1-2,.
TGTGCCAGCAGCTTAGGGGTGGCTGGAAACACCATATATTTT,CASSLGVAGNTIYF,.,TRBV7-9,TRBJ1-3,.
TGTGCCAGTAGACGGGGTCTGTCTGGAAACACCATATATTTT,CASRRGLSGNTIYF,.,TRBV19,TRBJ1-3,once
TGTGCCAGCAGTGGTTTTAAGGACAGCTCCTACGAGCAGTACTTC,CASSGFKDSSYEQYF,.,TRBV6-5,TRBJ2-7,.
TGTGCCAGCAGCTTAGATCCGGGCAACGTCCTGACTTTC,CASSLDPGNVLTF,.,TRBV7-2,TRBJ2-6,.
TGTGCCGGCCGAGGGAATGAGCAGTTCTTC,CAGRGNEQFF,.,TRBV30,TRBJ2-1,.
TGTGCCACCCAGGACGACCAGTGGACTGAAGCTTTCTTT,CATQDDQWTEAFF,.,TRBV19,TRBJ1-1,.
TGTGCCAGCAGTTACTCCCCGGACAGTTACAATGAGCAGTTCTTC,CASSYSPDSYNEQFF,.,TRBV6-5,TRBJ2-1,.
TGTGCCAGCAGTTTAAGGGCAGGGGGTCACGAGCAGTACTTC,CASSLRAGGHEQYF,TRBD1,TRBV27,TRBJ2-7,.
TGTGCCAGCAGCGTAGGCGGGCAGGGGGCCTCCAATGAGCAGTTCTTC,CASSVGGQGASNEQFF,TRBD1,TRBV9,TRBJ2-1,.
TGTGCCAGTAGTATCGCCGAGAACACTGAAGCTTTCTTT,CASSIAENTEAFF,.,TRBV19,TRBJ1-1,.
TGTGCCTGGAGTGTACCGAGGCCCGAAAAACTGTTTTTT,CAWSVPRPEKLFF,.,TRBV30,TRBJ1-4,.